These 2 T cell receptor beta chains originate from one sample sequenced in a study of beta chain features in type 1 diabetes. What was sequenced were expressed TCRB transcripts, since all of the isolated RNA had been reverse transcribed. The data were produced by immunoSEQ multiplex PCR, yet TCRdb's version contains in-frame clones alone and is incomplete. The sample consists of about 620,000 clones, around 16% of them appearing once. The sample consisted of naive CD4+ T cells from blood. These receptors came from a young man in good health.

This clone came up a few times. The chain uses TRBV6-6 and TRBJ2-7, with D uncertain. V was clipped by 6 bases and J by 3 bases, with 6 bases between them. The CDR3 sequence is 11 residues long. Germline CDR1 is MNHNY and CDR2 is SVGAGI (reference sequence). The DNA for the CDR3 is TGTGCCAGCAGATTCCTCTACGAGCAGTACTTC. This gives the protein CASRFLYEQYF.

This clone has a handful of counts. The chain uses TRBV7-2 and TRBJ2-5, with D unclear. Trimming stripped 0 bases from V and 6 bases from J, with 11 bases between. This CDR3 spans 14 amino acids. CDR1 and CDR2 from the germline V gene are SGHTA and FQGNSA. CDR3 in amino acids: CASSLALPIQTQYF. The CDR3 nucleotides are TGTGCCAGCAGCTTAGCGCTACCTATCCAGACCCAGTACTTC.